This T cell receptor beta chain originates from a study of blood T cell repertoires in COVID-19. On the study more broadly: Whether acute or convalescent, the COVID-19 samples came from the United States, Italy and Spain. PBMCs, B-cell-depleted T cells, or T cells provided the cDNA or gDNA that made up the material.

The Seattle site enrolled patients during active infection and followed them longitudinally. The CDR3 has 14 residues. V gave up 6 bases and J gave up 2 bases; unmatched junction bases: 6. Per the germline V gene, CDR1 is SGHTA and CDR2 is FQGNSA. Authors' analysis steps: Cell counts per sample came from amplifying reference gene primers. The assay was immunoSEQ multiplex PCR, and TCRdb's table has in-frame clones only and misses some. That table gives V, J and clone size, and the DNA gave D and trimming. Of roughly 350,000 clones in the sample, roughly 90% were seen once. The sample comprised peripheral blood. This TCR was sampled from a woman aged 70-85 years with COVID-19, enrolled during active disease. The chain combines TRBV7-2 with TRBJ2-7, with 8 bases that match TRBD2. The CDR3 coding sequence is TGTGCCAGCAGTGTAGCGGGGCCACCCTACGAGCAGTACTTC. Encoded protein: CASSVAGPPYEQYF.